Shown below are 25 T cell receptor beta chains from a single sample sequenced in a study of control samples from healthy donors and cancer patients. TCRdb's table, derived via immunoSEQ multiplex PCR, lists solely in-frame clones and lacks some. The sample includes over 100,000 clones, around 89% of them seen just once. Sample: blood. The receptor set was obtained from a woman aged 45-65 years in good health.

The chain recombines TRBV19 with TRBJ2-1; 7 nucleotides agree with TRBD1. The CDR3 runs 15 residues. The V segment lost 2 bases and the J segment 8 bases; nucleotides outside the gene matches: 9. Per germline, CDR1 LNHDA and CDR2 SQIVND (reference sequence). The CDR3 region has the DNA TGTGCCAGTAGTATAAGGGCAGGGGGTAAAGATGAGCAGTTCTTC. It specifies CASSIRAGGKDEQFF.

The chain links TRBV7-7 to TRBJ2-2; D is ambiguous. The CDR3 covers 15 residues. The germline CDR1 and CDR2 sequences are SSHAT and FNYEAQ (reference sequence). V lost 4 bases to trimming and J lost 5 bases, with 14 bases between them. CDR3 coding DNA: TGTGCCAGCAGCTCGACTGACCTTGGGACCGGGGAGCTGTTTTTT. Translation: CASSSTDLGTGELFF. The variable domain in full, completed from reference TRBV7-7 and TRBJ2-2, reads GAGVSQSPRYKVTKRGQDVTLRCDPISSHATLYWYQQALGQGPEFLTYFNYEAQPDKSGLPSDRFSAERPEGSISTLTIQRTEQRDSAMYRCASSSTDLGTGELFFGEGSRLTVL.

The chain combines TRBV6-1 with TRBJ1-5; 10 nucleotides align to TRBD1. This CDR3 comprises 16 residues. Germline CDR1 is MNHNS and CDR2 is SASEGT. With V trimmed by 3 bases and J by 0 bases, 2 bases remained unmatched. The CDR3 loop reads CASSEGQGPSNQPQHF. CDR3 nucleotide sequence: TGTGCCAGCAGTGAGGGACAGGGGCCTAGCAATCAGCCCCAGCATTTT.

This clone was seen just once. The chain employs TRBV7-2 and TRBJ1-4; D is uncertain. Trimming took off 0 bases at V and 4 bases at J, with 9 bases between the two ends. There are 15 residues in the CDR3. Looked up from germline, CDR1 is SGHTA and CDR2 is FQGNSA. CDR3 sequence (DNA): TGTGCCAGCAGCTTAGCAAACAGACTTAATGAAAAACTGTTTTTT. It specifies CASSLANRLNEKLFF.

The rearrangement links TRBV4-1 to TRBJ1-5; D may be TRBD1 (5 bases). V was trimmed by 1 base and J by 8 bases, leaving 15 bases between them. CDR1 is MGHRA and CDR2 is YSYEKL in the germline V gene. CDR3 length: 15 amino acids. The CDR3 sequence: CASSQVLQGPEPQHF. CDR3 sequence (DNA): TGCGCCAGCAGCCAAGTACTCCAGGGTCCGGAGCCCCAGCATTTT.

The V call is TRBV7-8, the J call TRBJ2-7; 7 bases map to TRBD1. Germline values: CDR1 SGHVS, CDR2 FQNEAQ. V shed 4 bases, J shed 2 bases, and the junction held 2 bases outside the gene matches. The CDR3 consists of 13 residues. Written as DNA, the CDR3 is TGTGCCAGCAGCTCGACAGGGCCCTACGAGCAGTACGTC. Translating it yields CASSSTGPYEQYV.

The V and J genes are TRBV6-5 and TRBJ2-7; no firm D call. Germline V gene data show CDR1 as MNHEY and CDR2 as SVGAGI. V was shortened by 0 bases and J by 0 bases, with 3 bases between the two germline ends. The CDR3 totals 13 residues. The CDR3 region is CASSYSGSYEQYF. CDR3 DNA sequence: TGTGCCAGCAGTTACTCTGGCTCCTACGAGCAGTACTTC.

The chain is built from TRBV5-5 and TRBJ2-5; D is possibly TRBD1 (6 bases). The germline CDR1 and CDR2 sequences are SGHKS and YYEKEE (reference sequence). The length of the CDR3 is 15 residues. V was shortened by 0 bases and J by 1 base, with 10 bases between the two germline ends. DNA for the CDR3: TGTGCCAGCAGCTTGGGAACGACAGGCCAAGAGACCCAGTACTTC. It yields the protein CASSLGTTGQETQYF.

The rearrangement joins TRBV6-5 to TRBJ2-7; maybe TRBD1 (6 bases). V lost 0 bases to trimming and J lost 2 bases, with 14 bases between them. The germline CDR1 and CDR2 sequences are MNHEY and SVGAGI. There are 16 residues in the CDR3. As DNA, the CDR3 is TGTGCCAGCAGTTACTCGAGAACAGGGAGAACCTACGAGCAGTACTTC. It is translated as CASSYSRTGRTYEQYF.

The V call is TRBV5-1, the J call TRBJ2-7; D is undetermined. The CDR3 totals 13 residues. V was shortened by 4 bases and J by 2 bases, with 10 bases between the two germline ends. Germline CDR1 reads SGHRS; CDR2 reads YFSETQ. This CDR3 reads CASSPDTTYEQYF. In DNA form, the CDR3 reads TGCGCCAGCAGCCCCGATACCACCTACGAGCAGTACTTC.

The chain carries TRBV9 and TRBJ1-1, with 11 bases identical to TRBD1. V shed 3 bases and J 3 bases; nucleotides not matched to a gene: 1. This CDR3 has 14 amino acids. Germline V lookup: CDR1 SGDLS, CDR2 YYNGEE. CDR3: CASSGDRGDTEAFF. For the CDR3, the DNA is TGTGCCAGCAGCGGGGACAGGGGGGACACTGAAGCTTTCTTT. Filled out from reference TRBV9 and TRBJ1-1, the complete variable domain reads DSGVTQTPKHLITATGQRVTLRCSPRSGDLSVYWYQQSLDQGLQFLIQYYNGEERAKGNILERFSAQQFPDLHSELNLSSLELGDSALYFCASSGDRGDTEAFFGQGTRLTVV.

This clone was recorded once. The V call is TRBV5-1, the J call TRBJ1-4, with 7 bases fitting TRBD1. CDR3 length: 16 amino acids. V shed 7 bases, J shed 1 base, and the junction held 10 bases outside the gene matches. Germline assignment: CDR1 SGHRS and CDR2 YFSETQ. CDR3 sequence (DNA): TGCGCCAGCGCAGTGGAGGGGGCGCTAACTAATGAAAAACTGTTTTTT. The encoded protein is CASAVEGALTNEKLFF.

For the CDR3, the DNA is TGCGCCAGCAGCCAAGAAAGAGGCGGCTTAGGAGAGACCCAGTACTTC. This gives the protein CASSQERGGLGETQYF. This rearrangement joins TRBV4-3 to TRBJ2-5; D gene ambiguous. Germline CDR1 reads LGHNA; CDR2 reads YSLEER. V shed 0 bases and J shed 4 bases, with 15 bases lying between them. The CDR3 sequence is 16 residues long.

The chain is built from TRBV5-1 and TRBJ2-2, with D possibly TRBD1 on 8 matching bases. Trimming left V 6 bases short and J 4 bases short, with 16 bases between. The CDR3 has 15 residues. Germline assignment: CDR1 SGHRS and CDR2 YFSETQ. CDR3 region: CASIAHRGGTGELFF. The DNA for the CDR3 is TGCGCCAGCATTGCACACAGGGGGGGCACCGGGGAGCTGTTTTTT.

In DNA, the CDR3 is TGTGCCAGCAGTTACTCGGATTTCTCCTACGAGCAGTACGTC. Protein product: CASSYSDFSYEQYV. The chain uses TRBV6-2 or TRBV6-3 and TRBJ2-7; D gene ambiguous. Germline V lookup: CDR1 MNHEY, CDR2 SVGEGT. Trimming shortened V by 0 bases and J by 0 bases, and 6 bases separated the two germline ends. CDR3 length: 14 amino acids.

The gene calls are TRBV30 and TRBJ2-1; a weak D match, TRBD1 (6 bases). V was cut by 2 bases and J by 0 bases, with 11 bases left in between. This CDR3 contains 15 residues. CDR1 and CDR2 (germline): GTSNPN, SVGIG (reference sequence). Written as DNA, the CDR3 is TGTGCCTGGAGTTCTACAGGGAGCTCCTACAATGAGCAGTTCTTC. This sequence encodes CAWSSTGSSYNEQFF.

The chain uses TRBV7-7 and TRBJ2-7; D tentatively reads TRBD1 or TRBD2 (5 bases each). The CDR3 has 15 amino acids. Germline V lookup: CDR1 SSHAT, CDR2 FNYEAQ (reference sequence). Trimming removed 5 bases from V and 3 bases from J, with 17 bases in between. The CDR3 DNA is TGTGCCAGCAGCCGGACCGGGACGTACCGCTACGAGCAGTACGTC. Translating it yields CASSRTGTYRYEQYV.

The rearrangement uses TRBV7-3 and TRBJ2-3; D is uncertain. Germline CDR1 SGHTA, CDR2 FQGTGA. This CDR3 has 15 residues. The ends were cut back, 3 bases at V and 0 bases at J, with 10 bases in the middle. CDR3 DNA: TGTGCCAGCAGCTTTGGGGTAGCTAGCACAGATACGCAGTATTTT. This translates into CASSFGVASTDTQYF.

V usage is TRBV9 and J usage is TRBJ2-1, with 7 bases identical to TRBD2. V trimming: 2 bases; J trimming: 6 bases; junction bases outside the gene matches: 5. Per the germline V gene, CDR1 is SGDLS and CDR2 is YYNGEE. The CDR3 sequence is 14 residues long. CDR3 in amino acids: CASSVSGGGNEQFF. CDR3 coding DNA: TGTGCCAGCAGCGTTTCGGGCGGGGGCAATGAGCAGTTCTTC.

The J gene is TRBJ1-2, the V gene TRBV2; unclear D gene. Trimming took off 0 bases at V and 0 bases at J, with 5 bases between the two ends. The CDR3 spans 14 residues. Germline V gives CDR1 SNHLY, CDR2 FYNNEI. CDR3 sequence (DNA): TGTGCCAGCAGTGAAGCGCTAGCTAACTATGGCTACACCTTC. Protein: CASSEALANYGYTF.

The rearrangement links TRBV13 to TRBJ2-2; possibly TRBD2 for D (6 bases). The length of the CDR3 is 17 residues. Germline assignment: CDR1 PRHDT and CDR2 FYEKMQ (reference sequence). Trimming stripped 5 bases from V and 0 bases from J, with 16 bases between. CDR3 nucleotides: TGTGCCAGCAGCCCCAGGCTTAGCGGATCGAACACCGGGGAGCTGTTTTTT. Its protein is CASSPRLSGSNTGELFF.

The CDR3 protein is CASTSGWINEKLFF. CDR3 DNA: TGTGCCAGTACCTCGGGGTGGATTAATGAAAAACTGTTTTTT. This sequence joins TRBV19 and TRBJ1-4, with D unclear. The length of the CDR3 is 14 residues. The V and J ends lost 7 bases and 4 bases respectively, with 13 bases between them. The germline V gene has CDR1 LNHDA and CDR2 SQIVND (reference sequence).

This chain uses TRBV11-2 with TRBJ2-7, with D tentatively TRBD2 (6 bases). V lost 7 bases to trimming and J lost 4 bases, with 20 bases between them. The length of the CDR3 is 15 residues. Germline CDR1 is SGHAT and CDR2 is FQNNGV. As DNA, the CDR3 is TGTGCCAGCACCTTTCATCTGGGAGGAGAATACGAGCAGTACGTC. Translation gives CASTFHLGGEYEQYV.

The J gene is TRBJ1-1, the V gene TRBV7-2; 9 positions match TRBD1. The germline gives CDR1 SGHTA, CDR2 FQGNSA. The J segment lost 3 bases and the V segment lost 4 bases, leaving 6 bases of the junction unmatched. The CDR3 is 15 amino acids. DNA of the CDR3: TGTGCCAGCAGCTCCTGGACAGGGGATGACACTGAAGCTTTCTTT. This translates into CASSSWTGDDTEAFF. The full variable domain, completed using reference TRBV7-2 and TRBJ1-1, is GAGVSQSPSNKVTEKGKDVELRCDPISGHTALYWYRQSLGQGLEFLIYFQGNSAPDKSGLPSDRFSAERTGGSVSTLTIQRTQQEDSAVYLCASSSWTGDDTEAFFGQGTRLTVV.

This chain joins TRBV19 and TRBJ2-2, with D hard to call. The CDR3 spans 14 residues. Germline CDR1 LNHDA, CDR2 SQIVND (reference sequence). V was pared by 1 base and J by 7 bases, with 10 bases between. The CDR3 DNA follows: TGTGCCAGTAGTATAGGAGGAAGAGGCGGGGAGCTGTTTTTT. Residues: CASSIGGRGGELFF.